The 15 T cell receptor beta chains reported below all come from one sample, sequenced in a study of blood T cell repertoires in COVID-19. Profiled with immunoSEQ multiplex PCR; TCRdb holds only in-frame clones, not every one. Of about 240,000 clones listed, roughly 80% are singletons. Input material: peripheral blood. These receptors were collected from a woman aged 18-35 years with acute or convalescent COVID-19.

The rearrangement links TRBV28 to TRBJ2-7, with 12 bases fitting TRBD2. The CDR3 consists of 18 residues. V was clipped by 5 bases and J by 6 bases; unmatched bases: 17. CDR1 is MDHEN and CDR2 is SYDVKM in the germline V gene. The CDR3 DNA follows: TGTGCCAGCAGTCCCTACCCCCCACGACTAGCGGGAGTCCCCGAGCAGTACTTC. It encodes CASSPYPPRLAGVPEQYF.

Comment on this clone: No DNA is shown, since the ends of the CDR3 on it are uncertain; the CDR3 is the one TCRdb lists. The gene calls are TRBV21-1 and TRBJ2-4; the table's D call, TRBD1, was not checked against the DNA. TRBV21-1 is a pseudogene segment. 17 amino acids form the CDR3, both terminal residues included. CDR3 amino acids: CASSKVGQGAPKNIQYF.

The rearrangement joins TRBV6-1 to TRBJ1-4; D is unresolved. Germline values: CDR1 MNHNS, CDR2 SASEGT. The CDR3 has 17 residues. V lost 2 bases, J lost 0 bases, and 13 bases lay in between. As DNA, the CDR3 is TGTGCCAGCAGTGAAACCCTGGGAGGTGCAACTAATGAAAAACTGTTTTTT. Translating it yields CASSETLGGATNEKLFF.

The chain couples TRBV28 to TRBJ2-3; TRBD2 aligns across 8 bases. The CDR3 runs to 18 residues. From germline, CDR1 is MDHEN and CDR2 SYDVKM. V lost 1 base to trimming and J lost 1 base; unmatched junction nucleotides: 10. CDR3 nucleotides: TGTGCCAGCAGTTTATCCCCCTTTGGGCGGGAGGGCACAGATACGCAGTATTTT. Amino acid sequence: CASSLSPFGREGTDTQYF.

The DNA of the CDR3 is TGTGCCAGCAGATTAGCGGGAGCTCCAGTTGAGCAGTTCTTC. Its protein is CASRLAGAPVEQFF. The V and J genes are TRBV6-5 and TRBJ2-1; 9 nucleotides match TRBD2. This CDR3 is built from 14 residues. The V gene end was trimmed by 6 bases and the J gene end by 9 bases; junction bases not matched to a gene: 9. Germline CDR1 and CDR2: MNHEY and SVGAGI.

The V gene is TRBV2, the J gene TRBJ2-1; D is unclear. The CDR3 length is 11 residues. Germline CDR1 reads SNHLY; CDR2 reads FYNNEI. V was clipped by 5 bases and J by 8 bases, with 7 bases between them. The CDR3 spells CASSNRDEQFF. As DNA, the CDR3 is TGTGCCAGCAGTAATAGAGATGAGCAGTTCTTC.

The DNA of the CDR3 is TGTGCCAGCAGCGTAGGAAATAGCGACAACACCGGGGAGCTGTTTTTT. Translation gives CASSVGNSDNTGELFF. The J gene is TRBJ2-2, the V gene TRBV9, with a weak D call TRBD2 (5 bases). V was pared by 0 bases and J by 2 bases, with 11 bases between. The CDR3 is 16 residues long. CDR1 and CDR2 (germline): SGDLS, YYNGEE.

This clone was picked up one time. The chain links TRBV11-1 to TRBJ2-2; possible D gene TRBD2, 6 bases. In germline, CDR1 is SGHAT, CDR2 FQDESV (reference sequence). The CDR3 spans 14 residues. Deletions cut 4 bases from V and 4 bases from J, with 10 bases between. The chain's CDR3 is CASSWGLSTGELFF. DNA of the CDR3: TGTGCCAGCAGCTGGGGACTTTCCACCGGGGAGCTGTTTTTT.

DNA of the CDR3: TGTGCCAGCAGCTTAGCGCTAGCGGGAGGGCAAAGGGGTGAGCAGTTCTTC. Encoded protein: CASSLALAGGQRGEQFF. V usage is TRBV11-2 and J usage is TRBJ2-1; TRBD2 matches 12 bases. The CDR3 is made up of 17 amino acids. Germline CDR1 SGHAT, CDR2 FQNNGV. The ends lost 1 base at V and 9 bases at J; junction bases unmatched: 10.

The chain carries TRBV18 and TRBJ1-2; D uncertain. Trimming took 2 bases from V and 10 from J, leaving 8 bases between them. The germline CDR1 and CDR2 sequences are KGHSH and LQKENI. CDR3 length equals 11 residues. CDR3 sequence reads: CASSPDITYTF. In DNA, the CDR3 is TGTGCCAGCTCACCAGACATCACCTACACCTTC.

This chain links TRBV4-3 with TRBJ1-4; possibly TRBD1 for D (5 bases). Germline CDR1 LGHNA, CDR2 YSLEER. This CDR3 contains 14 residues. The V end lost 1 base, the J end lost 8 bases, and 11 bases lay between the germline ends. DNA for the CDR3: TGCGCCAGCAGCCAAGGGGCGCGGGGGGAAAAACTGTTTTTT. It yields the protein CASSQGARGEKLFF.

This clone has more than one count but fewer than ten. The rearrangement uses TRBV5-4 and TRBJ1-2; D is unclear. The germline V gene has CDR1 SGHNT and CDR2 YYREEE (reference sequence). The CDR3 spans 14 residues. With 0 bases removed from V and 7 bases from J, the gap between germline ends came to 13 bases. For the CDR3, the DNA is TGTGCCAGCAGCTTGGTGACGGGGTTCTCTGGCTACACCTTC. The encoded protein is CASSLVTGFSGYTF.

This chain connects TRBV28 to TRBJ2-7; D is uncertain. Germline V gene data show CDR1 as MDHEN and CDR2 as SYDVKM. V dropped 3 bases and J dropped 2 bases, with 11 bases sitting between them. This CDR3 spans 14 amino acids. The CDR3 reads CASSLPGNTYEQYF. In nucleotides, the CDR3 is TGTGCCAGCAGTTTGCCAGGCAATACCTACGAGCAGTACTTC.

V and J are TRBV7-2 and TRBJ1-3; a possible D gene is TRBD1 (6 bases). The V end was cut by 7 bases, the J end by 1 base, with 11 bases between. Germline V gene sequence: CDR1 SGHTA, CDR2 FQGNSA. The length of the CDR3 is 14 residues. CDR3 residues: CASTNRVSGNTIYF. CDR3 nucleotides: TGTGCCAGCACCAACAGGGTTTCTGGAAACACCATATATTTT.

V and J are TRBV7-9 and TRBJ1-1; D gene ambiguous. Germline V gene data show CDR1 as SEHNR and CDR2 as FQNEAQ (reference sequence). This CDR3 spans 16 amino acids. V lost 5 bases to trimming and J lost 0 bases, with 16 bases between them. The CDR3 here is CASSPTELGLNTEAFF. The CDR3 DNA reads as TGTGCCAGCAGCCCCACTGAGTTGGGCCTGAACACTGAAGCTTTCTTT.